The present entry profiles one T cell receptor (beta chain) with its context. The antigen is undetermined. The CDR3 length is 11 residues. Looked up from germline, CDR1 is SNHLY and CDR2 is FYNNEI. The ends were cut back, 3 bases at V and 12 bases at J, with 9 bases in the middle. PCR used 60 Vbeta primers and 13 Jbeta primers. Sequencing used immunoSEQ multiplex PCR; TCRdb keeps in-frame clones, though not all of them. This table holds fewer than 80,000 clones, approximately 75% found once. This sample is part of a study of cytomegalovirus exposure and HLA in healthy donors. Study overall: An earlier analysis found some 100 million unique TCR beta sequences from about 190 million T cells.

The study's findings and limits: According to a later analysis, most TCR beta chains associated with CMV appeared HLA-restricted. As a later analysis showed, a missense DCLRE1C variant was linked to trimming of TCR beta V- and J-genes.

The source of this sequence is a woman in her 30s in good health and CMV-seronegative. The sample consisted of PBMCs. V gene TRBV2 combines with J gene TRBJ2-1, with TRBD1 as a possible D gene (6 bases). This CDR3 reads CASSEGARQFF. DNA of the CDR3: TGTGCCAGCAGTGAGGGGGCCCGGCAGTTCTTC. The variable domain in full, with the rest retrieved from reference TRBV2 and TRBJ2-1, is EPEVTQTPSHQVTQMGQEVILRCVPISNHLYFYWYRQILGQKVEFLVSFYNNEISEKSEIFDDQFSVERPDGSNFTLKIRSTKLEDSAMYFCASSEGARQFFGPGTRLTVL.